Listed below are T cell receptor beta chains from one sample, sequenced in a study of CD8 T cells in Susac syndrome. TCRdb re-called the immunoSEQ multiplex PCR reads with MiXCR, one entry per CDR3 protein. The sample holds 120,000 or so distinct CDR3 sequences, around 95% seen once. Input material: CD4+ T cells from PBMCs. These receptors came from a human donor in good health. The CDR3 runs from the conserved cysteine through the conserved F or W. Each record gives: D gene, J gene, clone size, CDR3 length, V gene, CDR3 DNA, CDR3 protein. D genes are given only for firm matches. Size values are once, few and many counts, or a class for expanded clones, and some rows have none.

>.|TRBJ1-4|.|15|TRBV12-3/TRBV12-4
TGTGCCAGCAGTACCGCGACAAGACAGAATGAAAAACTGTTTTTT
CASSTATRQNEKLFF
>.|TRBJ2-1|.|10|TRBV20-1
TGCAGTGCTACTTCCGGGGAGCAGTTCTTC
CSATSGEQFF
>TRBD2|TRBJ2-5|.|16|TRBV6-2/TRBV6-3
TGTGCCAGCAGCCTGGGACTAGCGGGACTTGGCAAGACCCAGTACTTC
CASSLGLAGLGKTQYF
>.|TRBJ2-7|.|13|TRBV2
TGTGCCAGCAGCCAGGTCCTCGCCTGGGAGCAGTACTTC
CASSQVLAWEQYF
>TRBD2|TRBJ2-7|once|15|TRBV6-2/TRBV6-3
TGTGCCAGCAGGATGGGACTAGCGGGAGGTGGAGAGCAGTACTTC
CASRMGLAGGGEQYF
>TRBD1|TRBJ1-5|.|15|TRBV19
TGTGCCAGTAGTATGGGACAGGGGCGATATCAGCCCCAGCATTTT
CASSMGQGRYQPQHF
>.|TRBJ1-5|.|14|TRBV7-9
TGTGCCAGCAGCTTAGAGTACGACAATCAGCCCCAGCATTTT
CASSLEYDNQPQHF
>.|TRBJ1-5|.|13|TRBV3-1
TGTGCCAGCAGCCAAGTCGAGGGCGAGCCCCAGCATTTT
CASSQVEGEPQHF
>.|TRBJ2-3|.|18|TRBV20-1
TGCAGTGCTTACGTAGGTCAACGGGGCCAGAGGGGGGCAGATACGCAGTATTTT
CSAYVGQRGQRGADTQYF
>TRBD2|TRBJ2-3|once|14|TRBV7-2
TGTGCCAGCAGCCAGGGACTAGTCACAGATACGCAGTATTTT
CASSQGLVTDTQYF
>TRBD1|TRBJ2-7|.|16|TRBV3-1
TGTGCCAGCAGCCAGGCAGGGGGCACCTCCACCTACGAGCAGTACTTC
CASSQAGGTSTYEQYF
>TRBD1|TRBJ2-1|.|15|TRBV15
TGTGCCACGAAGAGGACAGGGGATTCCTACAATGAGCAGTTCTTC
CATKRTGDSYNEQFF
>.|TRBJ2-7|.|12|TRBV19
TGTGCCAGTAGCCCAAGGGGTTACGAGCAGTACTTC
CASSPRGYEQYF
>TRBD1|TRBJ2-3|once|15|TRBV29-1
TGCAGCGTTGATTCGCAGGGGGAAAGCACAGATACGCAGTATTTT
CSVDSQGESTDTQYF
>.|TRBJ1-5|.|14|TRBV7-3
TGTGCCAGCAGCTTAACTGGGGGCCAACATCCCCAGCATTTT
CASSLTGGQHPQHF
>.|TRBJ2-3|.|14|TRBV3-1
TGTGCCAGCAGCCAAGGAGGATTGGTGCATACGCAGTATTTT
CASSQGGLVHTQYF
>TRBD1|TRBJ2-1|.|15|TRBV9
TGTGCCAGCAGCGTCGGGACAGGGGATTTCTATGAGCAGTTCTTC
CASSVGTGDFYEQFF
>TRBD1|TRBJ1-2|.|13|TRBV6-6
TGTGCCAGCAAGCGGACAGGGATCTATGGCTACACCTTC
CASKRTGIYGYTF
>.|TRBJ2-2|.|13|TRBV6-2/TRBV6-3
TGTGCCAGCAGTTACTCGAACACCGGGGAGCTGTTTTTT
CASSYSNTGELFF